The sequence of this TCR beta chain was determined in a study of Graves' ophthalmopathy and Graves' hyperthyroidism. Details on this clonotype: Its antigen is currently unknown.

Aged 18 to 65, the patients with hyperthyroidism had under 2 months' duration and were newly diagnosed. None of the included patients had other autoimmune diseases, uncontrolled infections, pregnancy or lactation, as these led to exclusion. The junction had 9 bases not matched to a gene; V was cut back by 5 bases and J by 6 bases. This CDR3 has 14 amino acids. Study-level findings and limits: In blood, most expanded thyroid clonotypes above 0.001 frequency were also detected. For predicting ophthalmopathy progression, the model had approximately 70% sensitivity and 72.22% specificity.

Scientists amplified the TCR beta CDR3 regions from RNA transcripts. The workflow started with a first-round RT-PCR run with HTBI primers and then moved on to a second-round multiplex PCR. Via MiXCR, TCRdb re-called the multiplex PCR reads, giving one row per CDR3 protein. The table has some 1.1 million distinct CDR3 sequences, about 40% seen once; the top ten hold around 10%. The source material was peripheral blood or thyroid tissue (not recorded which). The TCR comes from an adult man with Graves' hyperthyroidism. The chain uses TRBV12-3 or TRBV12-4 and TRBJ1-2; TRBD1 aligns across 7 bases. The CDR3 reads CASSPLDRANGYTF. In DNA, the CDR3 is TGTGCCAGCAGTCCCCTAGACAGGGCAAATGGCTACACCTTC.